The sequence of this TCR beta chain was determined in a study of blood T cell repertoires in COVID-19. The data were produced by immunoSEQ multiplex PCR, yet TCRdb's version contains in-frame clones alone and is incomplete. This sample has approximately 200,000 clones, with approximately 90% found just once. The TCR comes from a woman younger than 45 who had recovered from COVID-19. The sample was PBMCs or T cells enriched from blood (not recorded which).

Written as DNA, the CDR3 is TGCGCCAGCAGCCTAACAGGGGGGAACACTGAAGCTTTCTTT. Its translation is CASSLTGGNTEAFF. This sequence joins TRBV5-1 and TRBJ1-1, with 8 nucleotides matching TRBD1. This CDR3 region has 14 residues. Germline-derived CDR1 and CDR2 are SGHRS and YFSETQ. The ends lost 4 bases at V and 1 base at J; junction bases unmatched: 3.